Listed below are T cell receptor beta chains from one sample, sequenced in a study of T-cell memory formation after mild COVID-19. TCRdb reanalysed the 5' RACE reads using MiXCR and keeps one entry per CDR3 protein. The sample comprises around 410,000 distinct CDR3 sequences, around 22% of which are singletons, and roughly 14% rests with the top ten. The specimen sequenced was PBMCs or a T cell subset sorted from them (not recorded which). These receptors came from an adult woman who had mild COVID-19 (a few samples of this study predate the infection). Cell type and time point are not known. The CDR3 runs from the conserved cysteine through the conserved F or W. The D gene is left open where the match is weak. Only some rows state a clone size, as once, few, many or a class for expanded clones.

>.|.|TRBV29-1|TRBJ1-2
TGCAGCGTTGAAGATCGCTCGGGTTATGGCTACACCTTC
CSVEDRSGYGYTF
>.|TRBD1|TRBV19|TRBJ2-1
TGTGCCAGTAGTACTGGACAGGCCAATGAGCAGTTCTTC
CASSTGQANEQFF
>few|.|TRBV12-3/TRBV12-4|TRBJ2-7
TGTGCCAGCAGCTGGACAGATCTCGAGCAGTACTTC
CASSWTDLEQYF
>few|TRBD2|TRBV12-3/TRBV12-4|TRBJ2-5
TGTGCCAGCAGTTTACCTGAACTAGCGGGGGGGCAAGAGACCCAGTACTTC
CASSLPELAGGQETQYF
>.|.|TRBV11-2|TRBJ2-1
TGTGCCAGCAGCCGCAGAACCTACAATGAGCAGTTCTTC
CASSRRTYNEQFF
>.|.|TRBV4-2|TRBJ1-1
TGTGCCAGCAGCCAAGTCCCACAGAGTACTGAAGCTTTCTTT
CASSQVPQSTEAFF
>.|TRBD1|TRBV5-1|TRBJ1-2
TGCGCCAGCAGCCCGTTACAGGGGGCGGTGGATGGCTACACCTTC
CASSPLQGAVDGYTF
>few|TRBD1|TRBV6-4|TRBJ2-1
TGTGCCAGCAGTGACTCCGGGACAGGGGGCGGTGAGCAGTTCTTC
CASSDSGTGGGEQFF
>few|.|TRBV5-1|TRBJ1-1
TGCGCCAGCAGCTTTACCCCCCGGGGGGCGTATCCCACTGAAGCTTTCTTT
CASSFTPRGAYPTEAFF
>.|.|TRBV7-9|TRBJ2-2
TGTGCCAGCAGCCCAGTAATTGGATTCACCGGGGAGCTGTTTTTT
CASSPVIGFTGELFF
>.|TRBD1|TRBV5-1|TRBJ2-2
TGCGCCAGCAGCTCAAATATGGACAGGCCGACCGGGGAGCTGTTTTTT
CASSSNMDRPTGELFF
>.|.|TRBV12-3/TRBV12-4|TRBJ1-3
TGTGCCAGCAGCCGACAGGCGCCAAACACCATATATTTT
CASSRQAPNTIYF
>.|.|TRBV5-1|TRBJ2-3
TGCGCCAGCAGCTTGGACAGTGCCCGCACAGATACGCAGTATTTT
CASSLDSARTDTQYF
>.|.|TRBV9|TRBJ2-1
TGTGCCAGCAGCGGGGGGGATGCTACGGTATTCGAGCAGTTCTTC
CASSGGDATVFEQFF
>few|.|TRBV2|TRBJ2-1
TGTGCCAGCAGTGAGGACTCGCGGCTTGAGCAGTTCTTC
CASSEDSRLEQFF
>.|.|TRBV7-9|TRBJ2-3
TGTGCCAGCAGCTTAACCACTACGCAGTATTTT
CASSLTTTQYF
>.|.|TRBV18|TRBJ2-2
TGTGCCAGCTCACCCCTTCCCGGGACTCCCTCCACCGGGGAGCTGTTTTTT
CASSPLPGTPSTGELFF
>.|.|TRBV18|TRBJ2-3
TGTGCCAGCTCACCCCTCGAGGGGACAGATACGCAGTATTTT
CASSPLEGTDTQYF
>few|.|TRBV6-5|TRBJ2-7
TGTGCCAGCAGGCGGGGAGGGGGGAGCGAGCAGTACTTC
CASRRGGGSEQYF
>few|TRBD1|TRBV19|TRBJ1-5
TGTGCCAGTAGGGCAGGGGGGAATCAGCCCCAGCATTTT
CASRAGGNQPQHF
>.|.|TRBV24-1|TRBJ2-4
TGTGCCACCAGTGATCCCCCCCTAAACATTCAGTACTTC
CATSDPPLNIQYF
>once|.|TRBV18|TRBJ1-5
TGTTCCTCAGCAGGGGACACGGGCAATCAGCCCCAGCATTTT
CSSAGDTGNQPQHF
>.|.|TRBV20-1|TRBJ2-3
TGCAGTGCTAGAGGCCTAAACACAGATACGCAGTATTTT
CSARGLNTDTQYF
>few|.|TRBV6-5|TRBJ1-6
TGTGCCAGCAGTGAGACGCCGATCAATTCACCCCTCCACTTT
CASSETPINSPLHF
>few|TRBD1|TRBV5-5|TRBJ1-5
TGTGCCAGCAGCGCGGACAGGGGGCCTCAGCCCCAGCATTTT
CASSADRGPQPQHF
>once|.|TRBV6-5|TRBJ2-1
TGTGCCAGCAGTTACTCACGGGGCGCCAGCTCCTACAATGAGCAGTTCTTC
CASSYSRGASSYNEQFF
>.|.|TRBV5-4|TRBJ2-7
TGTGCCAGCAGCTTGTTTATGGGGTCCACAGCCCACGAGCAGTACTTC
CASSLFMGSTAHEQYF
>.|TRBD2|TRBV2|TRBJ2-1
TGTGCCAGCACGGTAGCGGGGGGCCTGTTCTTC
CASTVAGGLFF
>.|.|TRBV6-5|TRBJ1-2
TGTGCCAGCAGTCCTTCTACCTATGGCTACACCTTC
CASSPSTYGYTF
>.|TRBD1|TRBV9|TRBJ2-3
TGTGCCAGCAGCGGAGCTACAGGGGGTACGCAGTATTTT
CASSGATGGTQYF
>.|.|TRBV7-2|TRBJ2-1
TGTGCCAGCAGCTTTGGGCCTTCGAACAATGAGCAGTTCTTC
CASSFGPSNNEQFF
>.|TRBD2|TRBV15|TRBJ2-3
TGTGCCACCAGCAGAGAATTGGCTAGCGGGGGTGATACGCAGTATTTT
CATSRELASGGDTQYF
>.|.|TRBV7-2|TRBJ1-1
TGTGCCAGCACGAGATTTAACACTGAAGCTTTCTTT
CASTRFNTEAFF
>few|.|TRBV12-5|TRBJ2-5
TGTGCTAGTGCCATGGGGTGGGAAGAGACCCAGTACTTC
CASAMGWEETQYF
>.|.|TRBV29-1|TRBJ1-1
TGCAGCGTTGGTTACTGGGATGAAGCTTTCTTT
CSVGYWDEAFF
>.|.|TRBV11-2|TRBJ2-1
TGTGCCAGCAGGTTCGACTGGAGCTCCTACAATGAGCAGTTCTTC
CASRFDWSSYNEQFF
>few|TRBD1|TRBV20-1|TRBJ1-2
TGCAGTGCTCGTGGGACAGGGGGTAACTATGGCTACACCTTC
CSARGTGGNYGYTF
>.|.|TRBV9|TRBJ2-2
TGTGCCAGCAGCGTATTACTGCACGGGGAGCTGTTTTTT
CASSVLLHGELFF
>.|.|TRBV29-1|TRBJ2-3
TGCAGCGTTGTCCGAGGGATTAGCACAGATACGCAGTATTTT
CSVVRGISTDTQYF
>few|TRBD2|TRBV3-1|TRBJ2-7
TGTGCCAGCAGCCCACCGGGACTAGCGGGATCCTACGAGCAGTACTTC
CASSPPGLAGSYEQYF
>.|TRBD1|TRBV5-6|TRBJ1-5
TGTGCCAGCAGCACACAGGGACAGCCCGTCCAGCCCCAGCATTTT
CASSTQGQPVQPQHF
>.|.|TRBV9|TRBJ1-1
TGTGCCAGCAGCCCTGGGGGATGGGGGGACACTGAAGCTTTCTTT
CASSPGGWGDTEAFF
>few|TRBD2|TRBV27|TRBJ2-3
TGTGCCAGCAGTTTGATGACTAGCGGGAGTTTAGATACGCAGTATTTT
CASSLMTSGSLDTQYF
>few|TRBD2|TRBV4-2|TRBJ2-1
TGTGCCAGCAGCCAAGAAAAGCGGGACCCCTACAATGAGCAGTTCTTC
CASSQEKRDPYNEQFF
>few|.|TRBV7-8|TRBJ1-5
TGTGCCAGCAGCCTCCACCTTGGTCAGGCGGATAGCAATCAGCCCCAGCATTTT
CASSLHLGQADSNQPQHF
>.|.|TRBV5-6|TRBJ2-1
TGTGCCAGCAGCAAGACGGCGCCCCTCTTGGATGAGCAGTTCTTC
CASSKTAPLLDEQFF
>.|TRBD2|TRBV5-1|TRBJ2-2
TGCGCCAGCAGCTTGATCGCTAGCGGAAACACCGGGGAGCTGTTTTTT
CASSLIASGNTGELFF
>many|.|TRBV12-3/TRBV12-4|TRBJ1-2
TGTGCCAGCAGTTTGGGGCGGGAGTCGTATGGCTACACCTTC
CASSLGRESYGYTF
>.|.|TRBV2|TRBJ2-7
TGTGCCAGCAGGACCCGGGGTTTTGAATCGTACGAGCAGTACTTC
CASRTRGFESYEQYF
>.|.|TRBV20-1|TRBJ1-2
TGCAGTGCCCCGGTGGGTCCCTATGGCTACACCTTC
CSAPVGPYGYTF
>.|.|TRBV5-6|TRBJ2-3
TGTGCCAGCAGCTTGGGGATGGTTGTCACAGATACGCAGTATTTT
CASSLGMVVTDTQYF
>few|.|TRBV24-1|TRBJ2-5
TGTGCCACCAGCGGAAAGACAGGGAGGGAGACCCAGTACTTC
CATSGKTGRETQYF
>many|.|TRBV7-9|TRBJ1-6
TGTGCCAGCAGCTCTTCGGATAGGGTTAATTCACCCCTCCACTTT
CASSSSDRVNSPLHF